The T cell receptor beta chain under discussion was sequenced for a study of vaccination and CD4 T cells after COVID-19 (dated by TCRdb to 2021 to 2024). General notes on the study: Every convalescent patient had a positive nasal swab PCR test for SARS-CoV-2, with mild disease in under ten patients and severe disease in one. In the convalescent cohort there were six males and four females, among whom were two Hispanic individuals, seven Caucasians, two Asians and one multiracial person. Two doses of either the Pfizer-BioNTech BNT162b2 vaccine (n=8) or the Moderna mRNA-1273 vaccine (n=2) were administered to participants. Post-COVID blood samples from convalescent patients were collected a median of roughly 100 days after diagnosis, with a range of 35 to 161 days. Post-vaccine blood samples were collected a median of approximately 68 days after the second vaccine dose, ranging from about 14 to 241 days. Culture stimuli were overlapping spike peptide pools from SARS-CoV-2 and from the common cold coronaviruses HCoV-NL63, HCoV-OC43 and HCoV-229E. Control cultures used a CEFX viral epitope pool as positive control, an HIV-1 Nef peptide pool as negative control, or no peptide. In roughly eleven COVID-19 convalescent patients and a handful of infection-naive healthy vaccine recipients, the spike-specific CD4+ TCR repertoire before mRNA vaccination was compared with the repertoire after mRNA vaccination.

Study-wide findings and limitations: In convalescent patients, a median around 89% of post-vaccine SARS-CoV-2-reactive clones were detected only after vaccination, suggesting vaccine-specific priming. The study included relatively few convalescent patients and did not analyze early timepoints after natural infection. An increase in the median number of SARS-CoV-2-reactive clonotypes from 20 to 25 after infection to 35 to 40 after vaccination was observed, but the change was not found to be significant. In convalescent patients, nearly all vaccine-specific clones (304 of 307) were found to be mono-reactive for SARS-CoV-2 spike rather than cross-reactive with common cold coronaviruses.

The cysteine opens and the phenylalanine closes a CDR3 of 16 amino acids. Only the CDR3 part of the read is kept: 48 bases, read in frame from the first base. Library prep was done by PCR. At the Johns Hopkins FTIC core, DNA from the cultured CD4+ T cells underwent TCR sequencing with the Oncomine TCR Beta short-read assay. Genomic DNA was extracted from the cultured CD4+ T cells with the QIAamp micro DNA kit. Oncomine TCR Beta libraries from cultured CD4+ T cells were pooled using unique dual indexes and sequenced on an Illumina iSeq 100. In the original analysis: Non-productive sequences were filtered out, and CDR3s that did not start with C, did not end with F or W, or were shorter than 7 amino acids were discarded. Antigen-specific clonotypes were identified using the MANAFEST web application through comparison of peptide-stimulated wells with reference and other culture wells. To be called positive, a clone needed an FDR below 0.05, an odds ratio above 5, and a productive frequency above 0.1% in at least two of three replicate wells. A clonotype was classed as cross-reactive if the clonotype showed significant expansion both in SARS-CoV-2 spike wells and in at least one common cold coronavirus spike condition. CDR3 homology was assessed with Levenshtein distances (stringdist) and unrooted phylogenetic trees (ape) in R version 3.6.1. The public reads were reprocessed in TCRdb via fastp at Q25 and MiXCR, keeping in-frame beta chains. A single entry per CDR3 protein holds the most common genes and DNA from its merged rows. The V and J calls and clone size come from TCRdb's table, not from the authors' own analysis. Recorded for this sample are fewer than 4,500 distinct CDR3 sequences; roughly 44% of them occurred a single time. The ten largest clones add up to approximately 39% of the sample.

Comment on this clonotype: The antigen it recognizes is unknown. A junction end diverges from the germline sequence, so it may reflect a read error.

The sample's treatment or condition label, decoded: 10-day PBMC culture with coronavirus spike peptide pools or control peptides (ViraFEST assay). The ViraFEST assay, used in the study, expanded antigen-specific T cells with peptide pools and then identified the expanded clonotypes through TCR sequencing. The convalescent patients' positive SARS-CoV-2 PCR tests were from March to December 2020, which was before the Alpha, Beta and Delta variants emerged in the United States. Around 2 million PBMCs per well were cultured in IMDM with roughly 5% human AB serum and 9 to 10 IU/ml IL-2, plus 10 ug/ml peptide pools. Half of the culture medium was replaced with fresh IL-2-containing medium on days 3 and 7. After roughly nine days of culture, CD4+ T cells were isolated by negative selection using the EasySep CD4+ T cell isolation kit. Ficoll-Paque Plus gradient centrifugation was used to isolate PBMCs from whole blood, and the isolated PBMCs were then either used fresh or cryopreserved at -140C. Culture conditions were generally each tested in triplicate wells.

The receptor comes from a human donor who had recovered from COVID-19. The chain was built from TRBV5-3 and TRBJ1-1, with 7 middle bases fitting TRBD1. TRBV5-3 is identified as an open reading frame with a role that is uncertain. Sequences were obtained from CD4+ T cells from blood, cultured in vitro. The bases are TGTGCCAGCAGCTTGGCGGTTGACAGGGCGAACACTGAAGCTTTCTTT. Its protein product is CASSLAVDRANTEAFF.